The table lists the clone carrying this T cell receptor beta chain with a few counts. Repertoires were generated with immunoSEQ multiplex PCR, while TCRdb's copy carries only in-frame clones and drops some. The sample comprises approximately 120,000 clones, around 80% of which are singletons, and roughly 4% rests with the top ten. The data were taken from a study of blood T cell repertoires in COVID-19. This CDR3 contains 14 residues. V was pared by 1 base and J by 0 bases, with 6 bases between. The germline V gene has CDR1 SGHRS and CDR2 YFSETQ. The sample comprised peripheral blood. This sequence was found in a human donor in a cohort sampled during active or convalescent COVID-19. This chain connects TRBV5-1 to TRBJ2-3; D gene uncertain. In DNA, the CDR3 is TGCGCCAGCAGCTTGTACAAGAGCACAGATACGCAGTATTTT. Translation: CASSLYKSTDTQYF.